This TCR beta chain originates from a study of tumor-infiltrating lymphocytes in primary liver carcinoma. On the study more broadly: Samples gave roughly 3.65 to 7.13 million productive TCRbeta reads, similar across tissue types.

Per germline, CDR1 MNHEY and CDR2 SVGEGT. The junction had 7 bases not matched to a gene; V was cut back by 10 bases and J by 2 bases. This CDR3 is 13 amino acids long. The investigators made TCR beta cDNA from 400 to 500 ng total RNA, using a constant-region primer. Libraries covering TCR beta were generated through three nested multiplex PCR rounds (using a slightly modified ARM-PCR). The first two PCR rounds used TRBV1-TRBV30 forward primers with a C-beta reverse primer, 9 to 10 cycles each. TCRdb re-analysed the multiplex PCR reads in MiXCR, keeping a single row per CDR3 protein. The sample carries approximately 80,000 distinct CDR3 sequences, 69% recorded once. Total RNA and DNA came together from around 18-30 mg of bulk tissue without cell sorting.

The V gene is TRBV6-2 or TRBV6-3, the J gene TRBJ2-7; 8 positions match TRBD2. Sequencing was performed on tumor-adjacent normal liver tissue. This sequence originates from a middle-aged man with primary liver carcinoma and hepatitis B virus infection. The CDR3 sequence is CANGRSGAYEQYF. DNA of the CDR3: TGTGCCAACGGTCGTAGCGGGGCCTACGAGCAGTACTTC.